Listed below are T cell receptor beta chains from one sample, sequenced in a study of T cell responses to AZD1222 COVID-19 vaccine. Some clones are missing from TCRdb's copy, which holds only in-frame ones; the method was immunoSEQ multiplex PCR. Seen here are tens of thousands of clones, roughly 87% observed once, and the top ten hold about 4.8%. This specimen was peripheral blood, taken on day 0 of MenACWY control vaccination. These receptors all stem from an adult in good health. The CDR3 runs from the conserved cysteine through the conserved F or W. D genes are given only for firm matches. For some rows the clone size is stated as once, few or many, or as a class when expanded; others skip it.

size	V	D	J	DNA	CDR3
-	TRBV7-6	TRBD1	TRBJ1-1	TGTGCCAGCAGCCCAAGAGGGACAGGGGGCACTGAAGCTTTCTTT	CASSPRGTGGTEAFF
-	TRBV2	TRBD1	TRBJ1-4	TGTGCCAGCAGTACACTACGGACAGGGCGGGGTGAAAAACTGTTTTTT	CASSTLRTGRGEKLFF
-	TRBV19	TRBD1	TRBJ1-6	TGTGCCAGTAGACGGGACAGGGGGCGTTCACCCCTCCACTTT	CASRRDRGRSPLHF
-	TRBV6-5	-	TRBJ1-2	TGTGCCAGCAGTTTCTTCAGAGGATATGGCTACACCTTC	CASSFFRGYGYTF
-	TRBV5-4	TRBD1	TRBJ1-1	TGTGCCAGCAGCTCTATTACAGGGGGCACTGAAGCTTTCTTT	CASSSITGGTEAFF
-	TRBV6-1	TRBD1	TRBJ2-7	TGTGCCAGCAGTGGGACAGGGGGCCACGAGCAGTACTTC	CASSGTGGHEQYF
-	TRBV20-1	TRBD1	TRBJ1-5	TGCAGTGCTAGTAACCGAGACAGGGAGGGGTATCAGCCCCAGCATTTT	CSASNRDREGYQPQHF
-	TRBV12-5	-	TRBJ1-3	TGTGCTAGTGGTTTGGTACTCGGGGGGGTCTCCGGAAACACCATATATTTT	CASGLVLGGVSGNTIYF
-	TRBV21-1	-	TRBJ1-6	TGTGCCAGCAGCAAAAACAGGAGCTCCTATAATTCACCCCTCCACTTT	CASSKNRSSYNSPLHF
once	TRBV20-1	-	TRBJ2-7	TGCAGTGCTAGTAACGGGCCCGCCTACGAGCAGTACTTC	CSASNGPAYEQYF